A selection of T cell receptor beta chains follows, all from one sample in a study of T cells in Graves' hyperthyroidism and ophthalmopathy. TCRdb analysed the multiplex PCR reads with MiXCR anew, one entry per CDR3 protein. The table includes about 400,000 distinct CDR3 sequences, roughly an eighth detected once. Sample: blood. These receptors were collected from a man between 50 and 59 years old with Graves' ophthalmopathy. Both conserved end residues are part of each CDR3. A D gene is named only where the DNA matches it firmly. A row's size may be missing; if present it is once, few, many or a size class.

D: TRBD1; V: TRBV28; size: .; J: TRBJ2-7; CDR3: CASSAPGPGQVPSCEQYF; DNA: TGTGCCAGCAGTGCACCAGGACCGGGACAGGTCCCCTCCTGCGAGCAGTACTTC
D: .; V: TRBV3-1; size: .; J: TRBJ2-3; CDR3: CASSQEIRDTQYF; DNA: TGTGCCAGCAGCCAAGAAATCCGGGATACGCAGTATTTT
D: .; V: TRBV5-1; size: .; J: TRBJ2-5; CDR3: CASTRIGGAETQYF; DNA: TGCGCCAGCACCCGGATCGGGGGTGCGGAGACCCAGTACTTC
D: TRBD2; V: TRBV12-5; size: many; J: TRBJ2-1; CDR3: CASGLVLAGAGSSYNEQFF; DNA: TGTGCTAGTGGTTTGGTCCTAGCGGGAGCGGGTAGCTCCTACAATGAGCAGTTCTTC
D: TRBD2; V: TRBV30; size: many; J: TRBJ2-3; CDR3: CAWKIPSIAGITDTQYF; DNA: TGTGCCTGGAAGATTCCCTCTATAGCGGGGATCACAGATACGCAGTATTTT
D: .; V: TRBV20-1; size: few; J: TRBJ2-2; CDR3: CSARESFTGELFF; DNA: TGCAGTGCTAGAGAATCATTCACCGGGGAGCTGTTTTTT
D: TRBD2; V: TRBV30; size: .; J: TRBJ2-7; CDR3: CAWSVRLAGVPGRNEQYF; DNA: TGTGCCTGGAGTGTAAGGCTAGCGGGAGTTCCAGGGCGTAACGAGCAGTACTTC
D: .; V: TRBV20-1; size: .; J: TRBJ2-1; CDR3: CSARDPSPAYNEQFF; DNA: TGCAGTGCTAGAGATCCCAGTCCGGCCTACAATGAGCAGTTCTTC
D: TRBD2; V: TRBV2; size: many; J: TRBJ2-5; CDR3: CASRGSGRVQETQYF; DNA: TGTGCCAGCAGGGGGAGCGGGAGAGTCCAAGAGACCCAGTACTTC
D: .; V: TRBV29-1; size: few; J: TRBJ2-3; CDR3: CSVATTDTQYF; DNA: TGCAGCGTTGCAACCACAGATACGCAGTATTTT
D: .; V: TRBV7-3; size: many; J: TRBJ2-1; CDR3: CASSGKGALYNEQFF; DNA: TGTGCCAGCAGCGGGAAAGGGGCTCTGTACAATGAGCAGTTCTTC
D: .; V: TRBV29-1; size: .; J: TRBJ2-5; CDR3: CSVPGGTGETQYF; DNA: TGCAGCGTTCCAGGAGGCACCGGTGAGACCCAGTACTTC
D: TRBD1; V: TRBV3-1; size: few; J: TRBJ2-6; CDR3: CASSRDRAAGANVLTF; DNA: TGTGCCAGCAGCCGGGACAGAGCAGCTGGGGCCAACGTCCTGACTTTC
D: TRBD1; V: TRBV7-6; size: .; J: TRBJ2-3; CDR3: CASSPTGTTTPQYF; DNA: TGTGCCAGCAGCCCGACAGGGACGACAACTCCGCAGTATTTT
D: TRBD2; V: TRBV5-1; size: .; J: TRBJ2-1; CDR3: CASSGGTSGRNEQFF; DNA: TGCGCCAGCAGCGGAGGGACTAGCGGGAGGAATGAGCAGTTCTTC
D: TRBD2; V: TRBV7-6; size: many; J: TRBJ2-1; CDR3: CASSLEGGGSEQFF; DNA: TGTGCCAGCAGCTTAGAGGGCGGCGGGAGTGAGCAGTTCTTC
D: TRBD1; V: TRBV12-3/TRBV12-4; size: many; J: TRBJ1-1; CDR3: CASSLALGTGDTEAFF; DNA: TGTGCCAGCAGTTTAGCCCTAGGGACAGGGGACACTGAAGCTTTCTTT
D: .; V: TRBV3-1; size: many; J: TRBJ1-1; CDR3: CASRVSHWVSTEAFF; DNA: TGTGCCAGCCGCGTTTCACATTGGGTGAGCACTGAAGCTTTCTTT
D: .; V: TRBV5-8; size: many; J: TRBJ2-7; CDR3: CASSLLITGSYEQYF; DNA: TGTGCCAGCAGCTTGTTAATAACAGGGAGTTACGAGCAGTACTTC
D: .; V: TRBV6-1; size: many; J: TRBJ2-7; CDR3: CASSEALWGSSYEQYF; DNA: TGTGCCAGCAGTGAAGCGTTATGGGGATCCTCCTACGAGCAGTACTTC